Presented here are 4 T cell receptor beta chains from one specimen sequenced in a study of Ad26.COV2.S vaccination and SARS-CoV-2 variants. The treatment here: roughly 20 received Ad26.COV2.S at low or high dose, single or two shots; about 5 received placebo; per-sample allocation not given. At day 63 after the first vaccine or placebo injection, samples were drawn. This table comes from immunoSEQ multiplex PCR, and its TCRdb copy is limited to in-frame clones, with some not included. The profile covers about 420,000 clones, with more than 75% appearing a single time and around 3.6% taken by the ten largest. This sample comprised peripheral blood, obtained in a trial of Ad26.COV2.S vaccine versus placebo. Receptors originate from a person aged 18-65 years who received the Ad26.COV2.S COVID-19 vaccine or a placebo.

This chain joins TRBV6-2 or TRBV6-3 and TRBJ2-5, with TRBD1 as a possible D gene (5 bases). From germline, CDR1 is MNHEY and CDR2 SVGEGT. This CDR3 has 14 amino acids. V lost 6 bases and J lost 2, with 13 bases in between. CDR3 loop: CASSRIQGQETQYF. The CDR3 bases are TGTGCCAGCAGCCGGATTCAGGGTCAAGAGACCCAGTACTTC.

The V call is TRBV10-3, the J call TRBJ1-4; possibly TRBD1 for D (5 bases). Per the germline V gene, CDR1 is ENHRY and CDR2 is SYGVKD. The V gene lost 10 bases and the J gene lost 2 bases, with 20 bases spanning the gap. CDR3 length: 16 amino acids. This chain's CDR3 is CATHGGAMGTNEKLFF. The CDR3 DNA follows: TGTGCCACTCATGGCGGGGCGATGGGGACTAATGAAAAACTGTTTTTT.

The chain couples TRBV3-1 (or the pseudogene TRBV3-2) to TRBJ2-5; the D is unclear. Trimming took 0 bases from V and 1 from J, leaving 9 bases between them. This CDR3 spans 15 amino acids. From germline, CDR1 is LGHDT and CDR2 YNNKEL (reference sequence). CDR3 bases: TGTGCCAGCAGCCAAGATCCCGGGTCCCAAGAGACCCAGTACTTC. It is translated as CASSQDPGSQETQYF.

This clone was seen a handful of times. The chain couples TRBV28 to TRBJ1-5; D uncertain. The CDR3 is 11 residues long. CDR1 is MDHEN and CDR2 is SYDVKM in the germline V gene. The V and J ends lost 2 bases and 5 bases respectively, with 1 base between them. CDR3 in amino acids: CASSLDQPQHF. The CDR3 DNA sequence: TGTGCCAGCAGTTTAGATCAGCCCCAGCATTTT.